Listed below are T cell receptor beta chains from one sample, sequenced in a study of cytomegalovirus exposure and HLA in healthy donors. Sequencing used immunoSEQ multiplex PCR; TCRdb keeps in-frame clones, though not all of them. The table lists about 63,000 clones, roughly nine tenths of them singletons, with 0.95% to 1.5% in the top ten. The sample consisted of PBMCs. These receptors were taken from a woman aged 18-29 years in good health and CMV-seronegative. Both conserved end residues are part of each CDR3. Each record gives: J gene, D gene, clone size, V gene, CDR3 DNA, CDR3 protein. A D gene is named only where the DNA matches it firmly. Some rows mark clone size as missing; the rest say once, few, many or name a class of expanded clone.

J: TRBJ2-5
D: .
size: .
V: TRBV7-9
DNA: TGTGCCAGCAGCCTAAACGAGGAGACCCAGTACTTC
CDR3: CASSLNEETQYF

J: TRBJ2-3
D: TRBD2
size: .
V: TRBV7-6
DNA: TGTGCCAGCAGCTTAGTCCCCGGGAGGGGGACAGATACGCAGTATTTT
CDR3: CASSLVPGRGTDTQYF

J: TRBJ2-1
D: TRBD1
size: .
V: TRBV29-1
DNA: TGCAGCGTTGAAGCTCGGACAGGGGGTCCCAATGAGCAGTTCTTC
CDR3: CSVEARTGGPNEQFF

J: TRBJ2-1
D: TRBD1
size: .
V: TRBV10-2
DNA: TGCGCCAGCAGTGAGTCGGTGACAGGGTTGCAGTTCTTC
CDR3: CASSESVTGLQFF

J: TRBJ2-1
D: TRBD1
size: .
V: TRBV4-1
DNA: TGCGCCAGCAGCCCTATCTCTCTGCGGGACAGGGAACACAATGAGCAGTTCTTC
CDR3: CASSPISLRDREHNEQFF

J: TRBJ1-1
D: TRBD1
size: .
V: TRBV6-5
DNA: TGTGCCAGCATAAGAGGGGGCCCGAACACTGAAGCTTTCTTT
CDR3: CASIRGGPNTEAFF

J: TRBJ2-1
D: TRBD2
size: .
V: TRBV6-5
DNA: TGTGCCAGCAGCCGCAGCGGGGGGGCATACAATGAGCAGTTCTTC
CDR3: CASSRSGGAYNEQFF

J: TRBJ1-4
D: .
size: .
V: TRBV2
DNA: TGTGCCAGCGATTCAGGGCCTACTGAAAAACTGTTTTTT
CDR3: CASDSGPTEKLFF

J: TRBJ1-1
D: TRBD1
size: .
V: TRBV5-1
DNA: TGCGCCAGCAGCCGGACAGGGGCCGATAAAGCTTTCTTT
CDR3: CASSRTGADKAFF

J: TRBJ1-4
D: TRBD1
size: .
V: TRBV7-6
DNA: TGTGCCAGCAGCCAAGAACAGGGGACTAATGAAAAACTGTTTTTT
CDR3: CASSQEQGTNEKLFF

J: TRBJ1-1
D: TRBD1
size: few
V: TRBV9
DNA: TGTGCCAGCAGCGTGACAGGGGGGACCACTGAAGCTTTCTTT
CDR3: CASSVTGGTTEAFF

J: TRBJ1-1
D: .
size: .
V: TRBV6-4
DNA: TGTGCCAGCAGTGAAAGCCGGAACACTGAAGCTTTCTTT
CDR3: CASSESRNTEAFF

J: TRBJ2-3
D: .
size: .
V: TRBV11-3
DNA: TGTGCCAGCAGCCCCGGTGTGGGGGCGGTCACAGATACGCAGTATTTT
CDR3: CASSPGVGAVTDTQYF

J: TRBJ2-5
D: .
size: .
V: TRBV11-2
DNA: TGTGCCAGCAGCCTGAACAGGAAAGAGACCCAGTACTTC
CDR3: CASSLNRKETQYF

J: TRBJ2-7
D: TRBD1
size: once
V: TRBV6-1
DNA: TGTGCCAGCAGTGGCGCGCGACAGGGGTACAACGAGCAGTACTTC
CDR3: CASSGARQGYNEQYF

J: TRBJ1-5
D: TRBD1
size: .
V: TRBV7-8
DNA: TGTGCCAGCAGCTCCTTCCTGGGACAGGGTATGGGGCAGCCCCAGCATTTT
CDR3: CASSSFLGQGMGQPQHF

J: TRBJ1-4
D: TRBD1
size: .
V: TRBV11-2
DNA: TGTGCCAGCAGCCGACAAGGGGGACAGGGGGCGGGTGAAAAACTGTTTTTT
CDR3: CASSRQGGQGAGEKLFF

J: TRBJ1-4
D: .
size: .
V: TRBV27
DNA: TGTGCCAGCAGATCCCAAGAAAAACTGTTTTTT
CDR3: CASRSQEKLFF

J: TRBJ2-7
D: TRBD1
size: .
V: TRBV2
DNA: TGTGCCAGCAGTTCGAACAGGGGGCTTTTGTCCTACGAGCAGTACTTC
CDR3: CASSSNRGLLSYEQYF

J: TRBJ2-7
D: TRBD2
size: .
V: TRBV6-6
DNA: TGTGCCAGCAGTTACTTTTCGGGAGGAGGGGTCGAGCAGTACTTC
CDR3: CASSYFSGGGVEQYF

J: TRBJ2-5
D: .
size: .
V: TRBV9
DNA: TGTGCCAGCAGCGCGGGACTTATCCAAGAGACCCAGTACTTC
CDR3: CASSAGLIQETQYF